The 13 T cell receptor beta chains below were found in one sample sequenced in a study of blood T cell repertoires in COVID-19. Using immunoSEQ multiplex PCR, the repertoire was profiled, and TCRdb retains in-frame clones only, with some absent. This table has around 100,000 clones, 70% to 90% appearing once. The source material was peripheral blood. The receptors stem from a middle-aged man with active or convalescent COVID-19.

The CDR3 sequence is CASSSDRGYGYTF. CDR3 bases: TGTGCCAGCAGCTCGGACAGGGGGTATGGCTACACCTTC. The chain links TRBV12-3 or TRBV12-4 to TRBJ1-2, with 10 bases fitting TRBD1. V lost 6 bases to trimming and J lost 5 bases; unmatched junction nucleotides: 3. This CDR3 has 13 residues.

The chain carries TRBV27 and TRBJ2-1; 9 bases are a match to TRBD1. The CDR3 length is 13 residues. V lost 6 bases, J lost 8 bases, and 5 bases stayed unmatched. The germline V gene has CDR1 MNHEY and CDR2 SMNVEV (reference sequence). CDR3 coding DNA: TGTGCCAGCAGCCGGGACAGGGACGATGAGCAGTTCTTC. It codes for CASSRDRDDEQFF.

The gene calls are TRBV9 and TRBJ2-6, with 7 bases fitting TRBD1. This CDR3 spans 17 amino acids. J lost 4 bases, V lost 0 bases, and 7 bases had no gene match. Germline CDR1 is SGDLS and CDR2 is YYNGEE. This CDR3 reads CASSVDQTGSGANVLTF. The CDR3 bases are TGTGCCAGCAGCGTAGACCAGACAGGGTCCGGGGCCAACGTCCTGACTTTC.

The V and J genes are TRBV10-1 and TRBJ2-6; D is unclear. The germline gives CDR1 WNHNN, CDR2 SYGVQD (reference sequence). Trimming pared 4 bases from V and 0 bases from J, leaving 4 bases between. The CDR3 has 14 amino acids. CDR3 DNA: TGCGCCAGCAGTGGTAACTCTGGGGCCAACGTCCTGACTTTC. Amino acid sequence: CASSGNSGANVLTF.

This clone was counted once. The chain carries TRBV5-6 and TRBJ2-5; D not certain. Deletions cut 4 bases from V and 2 bases from J, with 12 bases between. The CDR3 has 14 amino acids. Looked up from germline, CDR1 is SGHDT and CDR2 is YYEEEE. CDR3 DNA: TGTGCCAGCAGCCCCCGCGGCAAGCAAGAGACCCAGTACTTC. The encoded protein is CASSPRGKQETQYF.

The chain combines TRBV7-2 with TRBJ2-1; D is perhaps TRBD1 (6 bases). Looked up from germline, CDR1 is SGHTA and CDR2 is FQGNSA. The ends were cut back, 2 bases at V and 10 bases at J, with 12 bases in the middle. The CDR3 is 13 residues long. The CDR3 spells CASSLPQGREQFF. In DNA, the CDR3 is TGTGCCAGCAGCTTACCACAGGGTCGAGAGCAGTTCTTC.

V usage is TRBV9 and J usage is TRBJ2-3; TRBD2 matches 8 bases. CDR1 and CDR2 (germline): SGDLS, YYNGEE. J was trimmed by 6 bases and V by 0 bases; bases with no gene match: 9. This CDR3 contains 16 residues. DNA for the CDR3: TGTGCCAGCAGCGTAGGCTGGCGGGGGGCCGGGGATACGCAGTATTTT. Amino acid sequence: CASSVGWRGAGDTQYF.

The rearrangement links TRBV28 to TRBJ2-6; 12 positions match TRBD1. The length of the CDR3 is 18 residues. Germline CDR1 and CDR2: MDHEN and SYDVKM. The J segment lost 3 bases and the V segment lost 5 bases, leaving 8 bases of the junction unmatched. The CDR3 sequence: CASSPQGTGGHGANVLTF. The CDR3 bases are TGTGCCAGCAGTCCCCAAGGGACAGGGGGCCATGGGGCCAACGTCCTGACTTTC.

This chain links TRBV4-3 with TRBJ1-6; D perhaps matches TRBD1 (6 bases). Deletions cut 0 bases from V and 7 bases from J, with 13 bases between. The germline V gene encodes CDR1 LGHNA and CDR2 YSLEER. There are 16 residues in the CDR3. The CDR3 protein is CASSQDLHRDNSPLHF. CDR3 nucleotides: TGCGCCAGCAGCCAAGATCTCCACAGGGACAATTCACCCCTCCACTTT.

The rearrangement links TRBV7-2 to TRBJ1-1, with D possibly matching TRBD1 (6 bases). Germline CDR1 reads SGHTA; CDR2 reads FQGNSA. This CDR3 is built from 15 residues. V shed 1 base and J shed 6 bases, with 15 bases lying between them. CDR3 amino acids: CASSLDGEGVSEAFF. CDR3 nucleotide sequence: TGTGCCAGCAGCTTAGACGGGGAGGGGGTATCTGAAGCTTTCTTT.

The V gene is TRBV28, the J gene TRBJ1-5, with D perhaps TRBD1 (6 bases). Trimming cost V 8 bases and J 2 bases, with 13 bases left between them. This CDR3 is 14 amino acids long. The germline gives CDR1 MDHEN, CDR2 SYDVKM. The CDR3 reads CASVTGTRNQPQHF. Written as DNA, the CDR3 is TGTGCCAGCGTTACAGGGACGCGCAATCAGCCCCAGCATTTT.

The chain joins TRBV29-1 to TRBJ2-3, with 8 bases lining up with TRBD1. Unmatched junction bases numbered 3, after V lost 4 bases and J lost 0 bases. The germline CDR1 and CDR2 sequences are SQVTM and ANQGSEA. The CDR3 consists of 14 residues. The CDR3, as DNA: TGCAGCGTTGCCCAGGGGGCGAGCACAGATACGCAGTATTTT. It codes for CSVAQGASTDTQYF.

The chain carries TRBV19 and TRBJ1-5; no definite D call. The CDR3 length is 13 residues. CDR1 and CDR2 from the germline V gene are LNHDA and SQIVND (reference sequence). Trimming took off 1 base at V and 8 bases at J, with 9 bases between the two ends. For the CDR3, the DNA is TGTGCCAGTAGTATAGCTGGGAGGGAGCCCCAGCATTTT. Translated: CASSIAGREPQHF. The variable domain in full, with the rest retrieved from reference TRBV19 and TRBJ1-5, is DGGITQSPKYLFRKEGQNVTLSCEQNLNHDAMYWYRQDPGQGLRLIYYSQIVNDFQKGDIAEGYSVSREKKESFPLTVTSAQKNPTAFYLCASSIAGREPQHFGDGTRLSIL.